One and the same sample provided the 32 T cell receptor beta chains below, sequenced in a study of vaccination and CD4 T cells after COVID-19. This sample's treatment: approximately 11-day PBMC culture with coronavirus spike peptide pools or control peptides (ViraFEST assay). The unexposed donor provided CD4+ T cells, which were taken before the COVID-19 pandemic (2011-2018). No antigen has been assigned to these receptors. Cultured CD4+ T cells had their DNA profiled by the Oncomine TCR Beta short-read assay. TCRdb called the PCR reads again in MiXCR, with one record for every CDR3 protein. The table records about 5,600 distinct CDR3 sequences, just under 45% of them present only once. Specimen: CD4+ T cells from blood, cultured in vitro. The receptors come from a human donor in good health.

This clonotype was seen only a few times. The rearrangement uses TRBV6-1 and TRBJ1-1; D perhaps matches TRBD1 (5 bases). Germline V CDR1 and CDR2: MNHNS, SASEGT. The CDR3 length is 16 residues. V was shortened by 5 bases and J by 1 base, with 17 bases between the two germline ends. The CDR3 is CASSPAGQKRNTEAFF. DNA of the CDR3: TGTGCCAGCAGTCCTGCGGGGCAGAAGAGGAACACTGAAGCTTTCTTT.

This chain uses TRBV27 with TRBJ2-5; the D gene is possibly TRBD1 (5 bases). V dropped 9 bases and J dropped 7 bases, with 15 bases sitting between them. The CDR3 contains 12 residues. Germline V lookup: CDR1 MNHEY, CDR2 SMNVEV (reference sequence). As DNA, the CDR3 is TGTGCCAGTGAAACCCGAACAGGGACCCAGTACTTC. Translation: CASETRTGTQYF.

The rearrangement joins TRBV2 to TRBJ1-2, with 10 nucleotides matching TRBD1. Per the germline V gene, CDR1 is SNHLY and CDR2 is FYNNEI. The J segment lost 8 bases and the V segment lost 7 bases, leaving 13 bases of the junction unmatched. This CDR3 comprises 15 residues. The CDR3 spells CASTLEGQGLGGYTF. CDR3 bases: TGTGCCAGCACCCTCGAGGGACAGGGGTTGGGAGGCTACACCTTC.

For this clonotype: Because it lacks the conserved phenylalanine or tryptophan at the end, this CDR3 is likely a read error. The gene calls are TRBV29-1 and TRBJ1-2; the D is unclear. The CDR3 contains 14 residues. Germline CDR1 is SQVTM and CDR2 is ANQGSEA. V dropped 6 bases and J dropped 4 bases, with 18 bases sitting between them. The CDR3: CSVTMTTPGYGYTL. CDR3 sequence (DNA): TGCAGCGTCACTATGACCACACCGGGCTATGGCTACACCCTC.

This clonotype came up a few times. The chain has TRBV24-1 and TRBJ1-1; D uncertain. The CDR3 is made up of 13 amino acids. Germline V lookup: CDR1 KGHDR, CDR2 SFDVKD. V lost 9 bases to trimming and J lost 1 base, with 11 bases between them. This chain's CDR3 is CATGFEGNTEAFF. CDR3 in DNA: TGTGCCACCGGGTTCGAGGGGAACACTGAAGCTTTCTTT.

The chain links TRBV20-1 to TRBJ1-2; 8 bases are shared with TRBD1. Germline V gives CDR1 DFQATT, CDR2 SNEGSKA (reference sequence). CDR3 length: 13 amino acids. The ends lost 5 bases at V and 6 bases at J; junction bases unmatched: 8. The CDR3 DNA sequence: TGCAGTGCTTCTGAGGACAGGGAGGATGGCTACACCTTC. Translated, it gives CSASEDREDGYTF.

On this clonotype: A much larger clone differs by one base, so this may be a read error. V is TRBV6-1 and J is TRBJ1-1, with D possibly matching TRBD1 (6 bases). Germline loops: CDR1 MNHNS, CDR2 SASEGT. This CDR3 is 13 amino acids long. CDR3 coding DNA: TGTACCAGCAGTGAAGGCCTCAGGGGAGAAGCTTTCTTT. Amino acid sequence: CTSSEGLRGEAFF.

The chain carries TRBV6-1 and TRBJ1-1; 8 bases are a match to TRBD1. Germline V gives CDR1 MNHNS, CDR2 SASEGT. This CDR3 has 11 residues. V dropped 5 bases and J dropped 10; count of bases not matched to a gene: 3. CDR3 bases: TGTGCCAGCAGTCAGGGGGCGAGAGCTTTCTTT. It specifies CASSQGARAFF.

This clonotype turned up a few times. The chain joins TRBV2 to TRBJ1-1; D is possibly TRBD1 (6 bases). CDR1 and CDR2 (germline): SNHLY, FYNNEI. The CDR3 runs to 12 residues. Trimming stripped 8 bases from V and 0 bases from J, with 7 bases between. This chain's CDR3 is CASQGLNTEAFF. CDR3 bases: TGTGCCAGCCAGGGGTTGAACACTGAAGCTTTCTTT.

The J gene is TRBJ1-5, the V gene TRBV12-3 or TRBV12-4; no definite D call. The CDR3 loop spans 15 amino acids. V was pared by 3 bases and J by 1 base, with 10 bases between. The CDR3 here is CASSLRDGSNQPQHF. In DNA, the CDR3 is TGTGCCAGCAGTTTGAGGGATGGCAGCAATCAGCCCCAGCATTTT.

This clonotype is judged medium-sized. The J gene is TRBJ1-5, the V gene TRBV6-1; the D gene is possibly TRBD1 (6 bases). The CDR3 has 13 residues. Germline V gene sequence: CDR1 MNHNS, CDR2 SASEGT. V was cut by 10 bases and J by 2 bases, with 12 bases left in between. The CDR3 loop is CATGAGGNQPQHF. CDR3 sequence (DNA): TGTGCCACCGGGGCAGGGGGCAATCAGCCCCAGCATTTT.

The sample holds a few counts of this clonotype. The J gene is TRBJ1-2, the V gene TRBV11-2, with D hard to call. The germline V gene encodes CDR1 SGHAT and CDR2 FQNNGV. The length of the CDR3 is 15 residues. V was cut by 4 bases and J by 0 bases, with 12 bases left in between. The CDR3 DNA reads TGTGCCAGCAGCTCTCGCAGTAGCACTAACTATGGCTACACCTTC. Its translation: CASSSRSSTNYGYTF. Drawing the rest from reference TRBV11-2 and TRBJ1-2, the complete variable domain is EAGVAQSPRYKIIEKRQSVAFWCNPISGHATLYWYQQILGQGPKLLIQFQNNGVVDDSQLPKDRFSAERLKGVDSTLKIQPAKLEDSAVYLCASSSRSSTNYGYTFGSGTRLTVV.

This rearrangement joins TRBV7-6 to TRBJ2-5; no reliable D call. The germline CDR1 and CDR2 sequences are SGHVS and FNYEAQ. CDR3 length: 14 amino acids. V was shortened by 5 bases and J by 5 bases, with 15 bases between the two germline ends. Here the CDR3 reads CASSETNGRETQYF. The CDR3 DNA is TGTGCCAGCAGCGAAACAAACGGGCGTGAGACCCAGTACTTC.

The chain carries TRBV24-1 and TRBJ2-2; a possible D gene is TRBD1 (5 bases). The length of the CDR3 is 14 residues. The V gene's germline CDR1 is KGHDR and CDR2 SFDVKD. The germline V and J ends were trimmed by 5 bases and 6 bases, with 12 bases remaining between them. CDR3 protein: CATSGQGRPGELFF. The CDR3 DNA is TGTGCCACCAGTGGGCAGGGTAGGCCCGGGGAGCTGTTTTTT.

The chain employs TRBV10-1 and TRBJ2-7; 9 nucleotides line up with TRBD1. Germline CDR1 WNHNN, CDR2 SYGVQD (reference sequence). The CDR3 is made up of 15 amino acids. Trimming took 3 bases from V and 6 from J; bases not matched to a gene: 9. CDR3 residues: CASSESGQGWFEQYF. CDR3 coding DNA: TGCGCCAGCAGTGAATCCGGACAGGGGTGGTTCGAGCAGTACTTC.

The gene calls are TRBV15 and TRBJ2-3; D gene ambiguous. This CDR3 has 16 amino acids. V gave up 4 bases and J gave up 0 bases, with 14 bases separating them. Germline V lookup: CDR1 LNHNV, CDR2 YYDKDF (reference sequence). This chain's CDR3 is CATSIRSWPSTDTQYF. The CDR3 nucleotides are TGTGCCACCAGCATCCGAAGCTGGCCTAGCACAGATACGCAGTATTTT. The complete variable domain, with remaining parts taken from reference TRBV15 and TRBJ2-3, reads DAMVIQNPRYQVTQFGKPVTLSCSQTLNHNVMYWYQQKSSQAPKLLFHYYDKDFNNEADTPDNFQSRRPNTSFCFLDIRSPGLGDTAMYLCATSIRSWPSTDTQYFGPGTRLTVL.

The rearrangement joins TRBV12-3 or TRBV12-4 to TRBJ2-1; 7 bases agree with TRBD1. With 6 bases clipped from V and 5 bases from J, the junction kept 7 bases outside the gene matches. The CDR3 has 14 residues. The CDR3 region is CASRTGSGDNEQFF. The CDR3 nucleotides are TGTGCCAGCAGGACAGGGTCTGGCGACAATGAGCAGTTCTTC.

The rearrangement links TRBV7-6 to TRBJ1-3; a possible D gene is TRBD1 (6 bases). V was shortened by 5 bases and J by 3 bases, with 11 bases between the two germline ends. Germline V gives CDR1 SGHVS, CDR2 FNYEAQ. The CDR3 is made up of 14 amino acids. The CDR3 sequence is CASSQGTNGNTIYF. The CDR3 bases are TGTGCCAGCAGCCAAGGGACAAATGGAAACACCATATATTTT.

This clonotype was recorded a few times. This CDR3 reads CASSLARGDGNQPQHF. The CDR3 nucleotides read TGTGCCAGCAGCTTAGCGAGGGGGGACGGCAATCAGCCCCAGCATTTT. The chain is built from TRBV7-8 and TRBJ1-5; a possible D gene is TRBD1 (6 bases). Germline CDR1 is SGHVS and CDR2 is FQNEAQ. The CDR3 is made up of 16 amino acids. Trimming pared 0 bases from V and 2 bases from J, leaving 11 bases between.

The chain joins TRBV20-1 to TRBJ2-3, with 9 bases aligning to TRBD1. Germline V gene sequence: CDR1 DFQATT, CDR2 SNEGSKA (reference sequence). The trim removed 6 bases at V and 7 bases at J, leaving 8 bases unmatched. This CDR3 is built from 13 residues. This CDR3 is CSAEQGAHYTQYF. In DNA form, the CDR3 reads TGCAGTGCGGAACAGGGGGCGCATTATACGCAGTATTTT.

The V call is TRBV20-1, the J call TRBJ1-2; weak D call: TRBD1 (5 bases). Trimming cost V 3 bases and J 2 bases, with 13 bases left between them. CDR3 size: 14 residues. Germline V gene data show CDR1 as DFQATT and CDR2 as SNEGSKA (reference sequence). The CDR3 region has the DNA TGCAGTGCTAGCCTACTAAGACAGAACTATGGCTACACCTTC. As protein: CSASLLRQNYGYTF.

This clonotype was counted between two and nine times. CDR3 loop: CSARLANRGYSFGYTF. Written as DNA, the CDR3 is TGCAGTGCTAGACTCGCGAACAGGGGGTATTCCTTTGGCTACACCTTC. V gene TRBV20-1 combines with J gene TRBJ1-2; 8 nucleotides match TRBD1. The length of the CDR3 is 16 residues. The germline CDR1 and CDR2 sequences are DFQATT and SNEGSKA (reference sequence). V was pared by 2 bases and J by 7 bases, with 15 bases of the junction left unmatched.

The table lists this clonotype with a few counts. The V call is TRBV27, the J call TRBJ2-1, with 8 nucleotides matching TRBD2. J was trimmed by 6 bases and V by 3 bases; bases with no gene match: 7. The CDR3 has 15 amino acids. Germline lookup yields CDR1 MNHEY and CDR2 SMNVEV (reference sequence). CDR3 DNA: TGTGCCAGCAGTTTCCCAGGACTAGCCGGCAATGAGCAGTTCTTC. It yields the protein CASSFPGLAGNEQFF.

In this sample, this clonotype is medium-sized (0.01 to 0.1%). This rearrangement joins TRBV29-1 to TRBJ1-2; 8 bases are a match to TRBD1. CDR1 and CDR2 from the germline V gene are SQVTM and ANQGSEA. The CDR3 is made up of 12 amino acids. The V segment lost 6 bases and the J segment 8 bases; nucleotides outside the gene matches: 8. As DNA, the CDR3 is TGCAGCGTAAGACAGGGGACCGGAGGCTACACCTTC. It encodes CSVRQGTGGYTF.

By share, this clonotype ranks as medium-sized. CDR3 region: CSAKQGREQFF. The CDR3, as DNA: TGCAGTGCTAAACAGGGACGTGAGCAGTTCTTC. The J gene is TRBJ2-1, the V gene TRBV20-1; TRBD1 is a possible D gene (6 bases). The V and J ends lost 4 bases and 9 bases respectively, with 10 bases between them. This CDR3 has 11 amino acids. Germline V lookup: CDR1 DFQATT, CDR2 SNEGSKA (reference sequence).

This clonotype has more than one count but fewer than ten. The V and J genes are TRBV25-1 and TRBJ2-6; D possibly corresponds to TRBD1 (5 bases). In germline, CDR1 is MGHDK, CDR2 SYGVNS. Deletions cut 6 bases from V and 4 bases from J, with 13 bases between. The length of the CDR3 is 15 residues. The CDR3, as DNA: TGTGCCAGCAGCGAAGGGGTTGCCGGGGCCAACGTCCTGACTTTC. Its protein is CASSEGVAGANVLTF.

Worth noting for this clonotype: The junction does not match germline at one end; this may be a read error. V usage is TRBV12-3 or TRBV12-4 and J usage is TRBJ2-5; 8 bases line up with TRBD2. The CDR3 is 13 amino acids. CDR3 nucleotides: TGTGCCAGCAGCTTAGCGGGGACCGAGACCCAGTACTTC. Its protein product is CASSLAGTETQYF.

The rearrangement uses TRBV5-6 and TRBJ1-5; D not resolved. The germline V and J ends were trimmed by 4 bases and 0 bases, with 11 bases remaining between them. CDR1 and CDR2 from the germline V gene are SGHDT and YYEEEE. The CDR3 is made up of 15 amino acids. CDR3 in DNA: TGTGCCAGCAGCGGCCGGGCTTTTAGCAATCAGCCCCAGCATTTT. Its translation: CASSGRAFSNQPQHF.

This clonotype is a singleton in its sample. This chain joins TRBV15 and TRBJ1-1; TRBD1 might be the D (5 bases). V was cut by 4 bases and J by 11 bases, with 14 bases left in between. The CDR3 runs to 12 residues. CDR1 and CDR2 (germline): LNHNV, YYDKDF (reference sequence). This CDR3 reads CATSTGTSGAFF. The CDR3 DNA sequence: TGTGCCACCAGCACAGGGACCTCTGGGGCTTTCTTT. Drawing the rest from reference TRBV15 and TRBJ1-1, the complete variable domain is DAMVIQNPRYQVTQFGKPVTLSCSQTLNHNVMYWYQQKSSQAPKLLFHYYDKDFNNEADTPDNFQSRRPNTSFCFLDIRSPGLGDTAMYLCATSTGTSGAFFGQGTRLTVV.

The chain is built from TRBV19 and TRBJ1-1; 7 bases align to TRBD1. V shed 4 bases, J shed 4 bases, and the junction held 3 bases outside the gene matches. CDR1 is LNHDA and CDR2 is SQIVND in the germline V gene (reference sequence). This CDR3 spans 13 amino acids. The CDR3 DNA follows: TGTGCCAGTAGTACTGACAGGGCCACTGAAGCTTTCTTT. This codes for CASSTDRATEAFF.

This clonotype was seen more than once but under ten times. The rearrangement links TRBV27 to TRBJ1-1, with a possible D match to TRBD1 (5 bases). CDR3 length: 15 amino acids. Germline CDR1 MNHEY, CDR2 SMNVEV (reference sequence). Trimming pared 0 bases from V and 2 bases from J, leaving 10 bases between. Here the CDR3 DNA reads TGTGCCAGCAGTTTATCCCTAGACAGCAACACTGAAGCTTTCTTT. Amino acids: CASSLSLDSNTEAFF.

The rearrangement uses TRBV12-3 or TRBV12-4 and TRBJ1-1; a weak D match, TRBD1 (6 bases). The CDR3 is 14 residues long. Deletions cut 6 bases from V and 1 base from J, with 12 bases between. Here the CDR3 DNA reads TGTGCCAGCAGCCTGACAGGTGGGAACACTGAAGCTTTCTTT. It codes for CASSLTGGNTEAFF.